Presented here are 2 T cell receptor beta chains from one specimen sequenced in a study of blood T cell repertoires in COVID-19. Sequencing was performed with immunoSEQ multiplex PCR; in TCRdb, only in-frame clones are kept and a portion is missing. The sample consists of roughly 150,000 clones, approximately 80% of them appearing once. Sequenced input: peripheral blood. Receptor source: a man aged 55 to 70 with acute or convalescent COVID-19.

This clone showed up just once. The V call is TRBV18, the J call TRBJ2-5; TRBD1 matches at 10 bases. The CDR3 loop spans 18 amino acids. CDR1 and CDR2 from the germline V gene are KGHSH and LQKENI. Unmatched junction bases numbered 13, after V lost 3 bases and J lost 3 bases. CDR3 protein: CASSPTPRTGGFKETQYF. The CDR3 DNA follows: TGTGCCAGCTCACCCACCCCCCGGACAGGGGGTTTCAAAGAGACCCAGTACTTC.

V usage is TRBV10-2 and J usage is TRBJ1-2, with D possibly matching TRBD1 (5 bases). The ends were cut back, 2 bases at V and 7 bases at J, with 8 bases in the middle. Per the germline V gene, CDR1 is WSHSY and CDR2 is SAAADI. The CDR3 is made up of 12 amino acids. CDR3 sequence: CASSEGGGGYTF. CDR3 sequence (DNA): TGCGCCAGCAGTGAGGGGGGAGGTGGCTACACCTTC.